This TCR beta chain was profiled in a study of Tregs in tolerant kidney transplant recipients. After removal of 1 base from V and 2 bases from J, the junction contained 7 bases not matched to a gene. Germline V gene sequence: CDR1 DFQATT, CDR2 SNEGSKA (reference sequence). The CDR3 extends over 15 amino acids. Profiling relied on immunoSEQ multiplex PCR, and the TCRdb table lists in-frame clones only, not all of them. The record lists about 30,000 clones, of which the ten most abundant hold around 15%. Note on this clone: With the read ending 3 residues before the CDR3 end, the germline J gene is used to fill in that end.

The clonotype comes from a human donor who received a combined kidney and bone marrow transplant. This material consisted of CD8+ T cells from blood, taken before the transplant. This sequence joins TRBV20-1 and TRBJ1-1, with 7 nucleotides matching TRBD1. Partial CDR3 DNA: TGCAGTGCTAGAGCCTACGGGACAGACAACACTGAA. Protein: CSARAYGTDNTE. The whole CDR3 sequence reads CSARAYGTDNTEAFF.